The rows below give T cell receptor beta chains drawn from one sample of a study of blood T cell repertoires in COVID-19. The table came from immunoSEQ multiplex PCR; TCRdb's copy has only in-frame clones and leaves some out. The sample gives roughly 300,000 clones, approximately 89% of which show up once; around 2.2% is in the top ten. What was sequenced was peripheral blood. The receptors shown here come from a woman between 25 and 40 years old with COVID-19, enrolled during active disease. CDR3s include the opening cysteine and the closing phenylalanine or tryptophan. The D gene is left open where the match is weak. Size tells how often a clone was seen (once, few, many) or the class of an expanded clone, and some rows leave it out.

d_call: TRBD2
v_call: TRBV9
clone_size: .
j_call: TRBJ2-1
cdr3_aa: CASSAPPPGTSGTYNEQFF
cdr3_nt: TGTGCCAGCAGCGCGCCCCCACCGGGTACTAGCGGCACGTACAATGAGCAGTTCTTC

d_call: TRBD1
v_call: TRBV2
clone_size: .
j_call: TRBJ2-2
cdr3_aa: CASSSPDRGTGELFF
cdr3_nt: TGTGCCAGCAGTTCTCCGGACAGGGGTACCGGGGAGCTGTTTTTT

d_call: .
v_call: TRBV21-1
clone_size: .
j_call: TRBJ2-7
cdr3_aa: CASSWLKGPLPYEQYF
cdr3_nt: TGTGCCAGCAGCTGGTTGAAGGGGCCGCTACCTTACGAGCAGTACTTC

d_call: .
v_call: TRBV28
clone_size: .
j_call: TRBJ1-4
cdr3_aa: CASSLGAQGGRKLFF
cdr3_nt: TGTGCCAGCAGTTTAGGGGCCCAAGGGGGTAGAAAACTGTTTTTT

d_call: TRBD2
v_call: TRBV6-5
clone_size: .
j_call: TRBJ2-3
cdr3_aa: CASSYSLAGERDTQYF
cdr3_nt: TGTGCCAGCAGTTACTCTCTAGCGGGAGAGAGAGATACGCAGTATTTT

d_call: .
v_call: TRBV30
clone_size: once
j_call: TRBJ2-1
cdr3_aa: CAWTTVSEQFF
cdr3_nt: TGTGCCTGGACAACTGTTAGTGAGCAGTTCTTC

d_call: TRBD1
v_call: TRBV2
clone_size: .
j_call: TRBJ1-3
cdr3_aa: CASRVDRGNGNTIYF
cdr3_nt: TGTGCCAGCAGGGTGGACAGGGGGAATGGAAACACCATATATTTT

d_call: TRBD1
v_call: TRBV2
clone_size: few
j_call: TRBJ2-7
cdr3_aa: CASRRTGVPEQYF
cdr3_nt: TGTGCCAGCAGGAGGACAGGGGTACCCGAGCAGTACTTC

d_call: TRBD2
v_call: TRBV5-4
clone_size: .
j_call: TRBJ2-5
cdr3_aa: CASSLVGEGGETQYF
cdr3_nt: TGTGCCAGCAGCTTGGTCGGGGAGGGTGGAGAGACCCAGTACTTC

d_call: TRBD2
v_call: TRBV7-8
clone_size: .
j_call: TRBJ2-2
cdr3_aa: CASSSTVTSGRVDTGELFF
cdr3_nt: TGTGCCAGCAGCTCTACCGTGACTAGCGGGAGGGTAGACACCGGGGAGCTGTTTTTT

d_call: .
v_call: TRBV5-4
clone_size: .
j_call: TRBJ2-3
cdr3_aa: CATRTASTDTQYF
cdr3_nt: TGTGCCACCCGGACAGCCAGCACAGATACGCAGTATTTT

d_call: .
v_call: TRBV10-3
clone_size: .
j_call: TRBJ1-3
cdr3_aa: CAISESGSGNTIYF
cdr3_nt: TGTGCCATCAGTGAGTCGGGGAGCGGAAACACCATATATTTT

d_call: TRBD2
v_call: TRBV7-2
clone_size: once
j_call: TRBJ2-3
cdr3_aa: CASSSSGHHTDTQYF
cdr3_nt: TGTGCCAGCAGCTCTAGCGGTCACCATACAGATACGCAGTATTTT

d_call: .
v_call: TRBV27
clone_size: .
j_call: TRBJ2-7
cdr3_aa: CASSLSHIYEQYF
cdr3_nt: TGTGCCAGCAGTTTATCACACATCTACGAGCAGTACTTC

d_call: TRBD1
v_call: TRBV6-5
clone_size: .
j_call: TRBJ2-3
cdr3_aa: CASSRTGTTDTQYF
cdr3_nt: TGTGCCAGCAGTCGGACAGGGACCACAGATACGCAGTATTTT

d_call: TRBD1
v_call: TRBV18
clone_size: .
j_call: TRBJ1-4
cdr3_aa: CASSPPFGQGANGEKLFF
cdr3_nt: TGTGCCAGCTCACCACCGTTCGGACAGGGGGCGAATGGGGAAAAACTGTTTTTT

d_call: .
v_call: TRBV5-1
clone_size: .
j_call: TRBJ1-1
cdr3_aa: CASSAGVGDTEAFF
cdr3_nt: TGCGCCAGCAGCGCAGGGGTCGGGGACACTGAAGCTTTCTTT

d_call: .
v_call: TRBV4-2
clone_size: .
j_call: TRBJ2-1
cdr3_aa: CASSQVDSNEQFF
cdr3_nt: TGTGCCAGCAGCCAGGTAGACAGCAATGAGCAGTTCTTC

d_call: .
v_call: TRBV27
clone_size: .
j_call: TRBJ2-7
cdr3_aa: CASRLAGSSYEQYF
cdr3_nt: TGTGCCAGCAGATTGGCGGGTAGCTCCTACGAGCAGTACTTC

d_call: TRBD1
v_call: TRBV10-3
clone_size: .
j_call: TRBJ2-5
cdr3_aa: CAISEPDRVYETQYF
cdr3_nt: TGTGCCATCAGTGAGCCGGACAGGGTCTATGAGACCCAGTACTTC

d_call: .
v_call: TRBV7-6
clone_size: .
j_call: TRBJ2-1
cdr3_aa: CASSLVAGAPRYNEQFF
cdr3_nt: TGTGCCAGCAGCTTAGTGGCAGGGGCCCCCCGCTACAATGAGCAGTTCTTC

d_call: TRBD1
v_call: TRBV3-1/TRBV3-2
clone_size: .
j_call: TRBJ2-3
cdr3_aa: CASSRRLDRGSDTQYF
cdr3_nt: TGTGCCAGCAGCCGCAGACTCGACAGGGGGTCAGATACGCAGTATTTT

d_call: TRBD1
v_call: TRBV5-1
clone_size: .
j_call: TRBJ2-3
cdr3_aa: CASSGTGGSDTQYF
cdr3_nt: TGCGCCAGCAGCGGGACAGGGGGTTCCGATACGCAGTATTTT

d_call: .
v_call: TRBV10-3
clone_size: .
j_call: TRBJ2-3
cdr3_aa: CAIRLSGTSTDTQYF
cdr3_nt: TGTGCCATCAGACTAAGCGGCACTAGCACAGATACGCAGTATTTT

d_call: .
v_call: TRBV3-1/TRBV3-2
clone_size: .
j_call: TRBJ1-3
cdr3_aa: CASSQERTSGNTIYF
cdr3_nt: TGTGCCAGCAGCCAAGAGAGGACATCTGGAAACACCATATATTTT

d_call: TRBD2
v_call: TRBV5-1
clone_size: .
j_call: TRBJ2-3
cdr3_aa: CASSSFSGSRTDTQYF
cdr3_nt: TGCGCCAGCAGCTCCTTTAGCGGGAGCCGCACAGATACGCAGTATTTT

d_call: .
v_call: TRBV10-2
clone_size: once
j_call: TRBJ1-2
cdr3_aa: CASSEGTRGRDF
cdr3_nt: TGCGCCAGCAGTGAAGGGACAAGGGGTAGAGACTTC

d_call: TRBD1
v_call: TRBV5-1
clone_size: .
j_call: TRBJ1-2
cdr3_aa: CASSAGTGRFYGYTF
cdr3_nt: TGCGCCAGCAGCGCGGGGACAGGGCGATTCTATGGCTACACCTTC

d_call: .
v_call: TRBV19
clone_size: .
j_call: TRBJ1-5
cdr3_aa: CASSSTIQGTNQPQHF
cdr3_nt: TGTGCCAGTAGCTCCACGATACAGGGTACCAATCAGCCCCAGCATTTT

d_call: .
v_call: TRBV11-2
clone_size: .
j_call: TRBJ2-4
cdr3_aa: CASSPGGVNIQYF
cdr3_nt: TGTGCCAGCAGCCCCGGGGGAGTGAACATTCAGTACTTC

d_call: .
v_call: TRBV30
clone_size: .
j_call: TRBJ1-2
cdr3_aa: CAWSYGGAYYGYTF
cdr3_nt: TGTGCCTGGAGTTACGGAGGGGCCTACTATGGCTACACCTTC